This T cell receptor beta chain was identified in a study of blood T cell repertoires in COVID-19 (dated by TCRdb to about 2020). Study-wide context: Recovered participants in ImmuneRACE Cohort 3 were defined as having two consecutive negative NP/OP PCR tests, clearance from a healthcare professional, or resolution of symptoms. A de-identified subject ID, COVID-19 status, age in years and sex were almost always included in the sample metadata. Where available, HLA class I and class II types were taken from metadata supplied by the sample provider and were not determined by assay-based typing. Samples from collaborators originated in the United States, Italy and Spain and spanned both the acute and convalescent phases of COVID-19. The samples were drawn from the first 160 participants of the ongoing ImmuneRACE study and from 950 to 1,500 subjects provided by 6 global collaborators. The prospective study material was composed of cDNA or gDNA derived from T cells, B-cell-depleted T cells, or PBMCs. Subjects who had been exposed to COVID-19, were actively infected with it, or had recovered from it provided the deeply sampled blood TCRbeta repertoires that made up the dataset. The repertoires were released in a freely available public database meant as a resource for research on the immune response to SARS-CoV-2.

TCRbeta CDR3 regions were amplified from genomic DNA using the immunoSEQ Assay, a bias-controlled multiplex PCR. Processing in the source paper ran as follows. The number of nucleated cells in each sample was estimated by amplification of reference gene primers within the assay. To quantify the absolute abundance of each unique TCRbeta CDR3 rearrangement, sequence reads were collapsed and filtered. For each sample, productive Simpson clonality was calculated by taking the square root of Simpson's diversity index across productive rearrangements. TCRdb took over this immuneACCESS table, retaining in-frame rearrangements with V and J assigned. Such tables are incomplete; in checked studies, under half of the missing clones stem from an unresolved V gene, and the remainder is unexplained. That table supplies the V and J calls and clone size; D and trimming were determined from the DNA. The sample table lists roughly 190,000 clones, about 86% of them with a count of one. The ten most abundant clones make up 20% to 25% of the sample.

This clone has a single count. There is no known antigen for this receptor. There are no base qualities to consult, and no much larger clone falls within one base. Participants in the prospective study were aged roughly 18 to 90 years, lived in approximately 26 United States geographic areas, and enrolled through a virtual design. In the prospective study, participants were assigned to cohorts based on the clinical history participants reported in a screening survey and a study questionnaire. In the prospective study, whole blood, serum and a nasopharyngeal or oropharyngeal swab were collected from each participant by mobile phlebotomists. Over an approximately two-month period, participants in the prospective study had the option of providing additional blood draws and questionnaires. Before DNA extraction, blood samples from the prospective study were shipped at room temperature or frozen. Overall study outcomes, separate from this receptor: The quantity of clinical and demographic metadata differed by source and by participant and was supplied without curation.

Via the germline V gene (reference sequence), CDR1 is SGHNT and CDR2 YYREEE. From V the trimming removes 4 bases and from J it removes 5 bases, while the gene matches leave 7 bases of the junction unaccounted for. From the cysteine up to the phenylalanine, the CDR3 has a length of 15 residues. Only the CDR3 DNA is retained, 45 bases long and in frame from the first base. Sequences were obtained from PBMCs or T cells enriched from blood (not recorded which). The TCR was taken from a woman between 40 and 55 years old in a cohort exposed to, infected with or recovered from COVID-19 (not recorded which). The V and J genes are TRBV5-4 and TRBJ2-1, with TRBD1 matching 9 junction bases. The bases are TGTGCCAGCAGCCGGGACAGGGCCTCTAACAATGAGCAGTTCTTC. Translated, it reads CASSRDRASNNEQFF.